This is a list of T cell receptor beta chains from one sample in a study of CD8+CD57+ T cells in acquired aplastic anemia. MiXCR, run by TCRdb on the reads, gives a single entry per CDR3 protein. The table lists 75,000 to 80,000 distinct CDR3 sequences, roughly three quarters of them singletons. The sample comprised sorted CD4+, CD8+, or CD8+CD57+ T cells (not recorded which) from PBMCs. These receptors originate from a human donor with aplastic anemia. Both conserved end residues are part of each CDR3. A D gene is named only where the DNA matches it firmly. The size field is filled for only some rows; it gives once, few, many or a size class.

CDR3 protein: CASSIRVGETQYF; CDR3 DNA: TGTGCCAGCAGTATCAGGGTTGGCGAGACCCAGTACTTC; J gene: TRBJ2-5; D gene: -; V gene: TRBV7-6; clone size: few
CDR3 protein: CASSGTVEAFF; CDR3 DNA: TGTGCCAGCAGCGGGACAGTTGAAGCTTTCTTT; J gene: TRBJ1-1; D gene: TRBD1; V gene: TRBV5-5; clone size: -
CDR3 protein: CASSTYRVHEQYF; CDR3 DNA: TGTGCCAGCAGTACGTACAGGGTCCACGAGCAGTACTTC; J gene: TRBJ2-7; D gene: -; V gene: TRBV6-1; clone size: few
CDR3 protein: CSASRLAGVGETQYF; CDR3 DNA: TGCAGTGCTAGTCGACTAGCGGGAGTAGGAGAGACCCAGTACTTC; J gene: TRBJ2-5; D gene: TRBD2; V gene: TRBV20-1; clone size: -
CDR3 protein: CASSEFGNTEAFF; CDR3 DNA: TGTGCCAGCAGTGAATTTGGGAACACTGAAGCTTTCTTT; J gene: TRBJ1-1; D gene: -; V gene: TRBV25-1; clone size: -
CDR3 protein: CASSPRPNEQFF; CDR3 DNA: TGTGCCAGTAGTCCCCGTCCTAATGAGCAGTTCTTC; J gene: TRBJ2-1; D gene: -; V gene: TRBV19; clone size: -
CDR3 protein: CASSQAKVTQYF; CDR3 DNA: TGTGCCAGCAGCCAAGCAAAGGTTACGCAGTATTTT; J gene: TRBJ2-3; D gene: -; V gene: TRBV14; clone size: -
CDR3 protein: CASSEGGTATYRF; CDR3 DNA: TGTGCCAGCAGTGAAGGGGGGACAGCCACTTATCGCTTC; J gene: TRBJ2-7; D gene: TRBD1; V gene: TRBV2; clone size: -
CDR3 protein: CASSVGGTINEQFF; CDR3 DNA: TGTGCCAGCAGCGTTGGGGGGACGATCAATGAGCAGTTCTTC; J gene: TRBJ2-1; D gene: -; V gene: TRBV9; clone size: -
CDR3 protein: CATWDRSSSGYTF; CDR3 DNA: TGTGCCACTTGGGACAGGTCCTCCAGTGGCTACACCTTC; J gene: TRBJ1-2; D gene: TRBD1; V gene: TRBV10-3; clone size: -
CDR3 protein: CASSYLLTAQSEQYF; CDR3 DNA: TGTGCCAGCAGTTACTTACTGACAGCCCAATCCGAGCAGTACTTC; J gene: TRBJ2-7; D gene: -; V gene: TRBV6-2/TRBV6-3; clone size: many
CDR3 protein: CASSFGAGGPKGADTQYF; CDR3 DNA: TGTGCCAGCAGCTTCGGTGCGGGGGGGCCAAAAGGGGCAGATACGCAGTATTTT; J gene: TRBJ2-3; D gene: TRBD2; V gene: TRBV11-1; clone size: -
CDR3 protein: CSARYPEGPNRETQYF; CDR3 DNA: TGCAGTGCTAGATATCCGGAGGGCCCTAACAGAGAGACCCAGTACTTC; J gene: TRBJ2-5; D gene: -; V gene: TRBV20-1; clone size: many
CDR3 protein: CATSRGLGLALFWQETQYF; CDR3 DNA: TGTGCCACCAGCAGAGGTTTAGGACTAGCCCTATTTTGGCAAGAGACCCAGTACTTC; J gene: TRBJ2-5; D gene: TRBD2; V gene: TRBV15; clone size: -
CDR3 protein: CASSPGQGRRNSPLHF; CDR3 DNA: TGTGCCAGCAGCCCTGGACAGGGTCGGCGTAATTCACCCCTCCACTTT; J gene: TRBJ1-6; D gene: TRBD1; V gene: TRBV11-1; clone size: few
CDR3 protein: CASSFQRVPGEQYF; CDR3 DNA: TGTGCCAGTAGTTTCCAGAGGGTCCCCGGAGAGCAGTACTTC; J gene: TRBJ2-7; D gene: -; V gene: TRBV19; clone size: once
CDR3 protein: CASRGQETQYF; CDR3 DNA: TGTGCCAGCCGGGGACAGGAGACCCAGTACTTC; J gene: TRBJ2-5; D gene: TRBD1; V gene: TRBV7-2; clone size: -
CDR3 protein: CASSRTSGNTGELFF; CDR3 DNA: TGTGCCAGCAGCCGGACTAGCGGGAACACCGGGGAGCTGTTTTTT; J gene: TRBJ2-2; D gene: TRBD2; V gene: TRBV3-1; clone size: few
CDR3 protein: CASLGTASYNEQFF; CDR3 DNA: TGTGCCAGCCTAGGGACAGCCTCCTACAATGAGCAGTTCTTC; J gene: TRBJ2-1; D gene: TRBD1; V gene: TRBV25-1; clone size: -
CDR3 protein: CSVVEMEAKNIQYF; CDR3 DNA: TGCAGCGTTGTAGAAATGGAAGCCAAAAACATTCAGTACTTC; J gene: TRBJ2-4; D gene: -; V gene: TRBV29-1; clone size: -
CDR3 protein: CSVAGSLEGMHEQYF; CDR3 DNA: TGCAGCGTTGCGGGCTCCCTAGAGGGTATGCACGAGCAGTACTTC; J gene: TRBJ2-7; D gene: -; V gene: TRBV29-1; clone size: -
CDR3 protein: CATSDSGTGHYNEQFF; CDR3 DNA: TGTGCCACCAGTGATTCCGGGACAGGGCACTACAATGAGCAGTTCTTC; J gene: TRBJ2-1; D gene: TRBD1; V gene: TRBV24-1; clone size: few
CDR3 protein: CSARDAKRSSYEQYF; CDR3 DNA: TGCAGTGCTAGAGACGCCAAGCGGAGCTCCTACGAGCAGTACTTC; J gene: TRBJ2-7; D gene: -; V gene: TRBV20-1; clone size: once
CDR3 protein: CATSRALGGVGGGYTF; CDR3 DNA: TGTGCCACCAGCAGAGCGCTCGGGGGGGTAGGTGGTGGCTACACCTTC; J gene: TRBJ1-2; D gene: -; V gene: TRBV15; clone size: -
CDR3 protein: CASSGFGGRETQYF; CDR3 DNA: TGTGCCAGCAGCGGTTTTGGGGGGCGGGAGACCCAGTACTTC; J gene: TRBJ2-5; D gene: -; V gene: TRBV7-8; clone size: -
CDR3 protein: CATSDSVYLGNEQFF; CDR3 DNA: TGTGCCACCAGTGATTCCGTCTATCTGGGCAATGAGCAGTTCTTC; J gene: TRBJ2-1; D gene: -; V gene: TRBV24-1; clone size: -
CDR3 protein: CSVANRGREKLFF; CDR3 DNA: TGCAGCGTTGCCAACAGGGGCAGGGAAAAACTGTTTTTT; J gene: TRBJ1-4; D gene: TRBD1; V gene: TRBV29-1; clone size: -
CDR3 protein: CASSVGGQAYEQRF; CDR3 DNA: TGTGCCAGCAGCGTAGGAGGGCAAGCCTACGAGCAGCGCTTC; J gene: TRBJ2-7; D gene: -; V gene: TRBV9; clone size: -
CDR3 protein: CASSDRGTEAFF; CDR3 DNA: TGCGCCAGCAGTGACAGGGGCACTGAAGCTTTCTTT; J gene: TRBJ1-1; D gene: -; V gene: TRBV10-2; clone size: few
CDR3 protein: CASSTGFQETQYF; CDR3 DNA: TGTGCTAGCAGTACAGGCTTCCAAGAGACCCAGTACTTC; J gene: TRBJ2-5; D gene: -; V gene: TRBV7-7; clone size: -
CDR3 protein: CASSIGQGVNTEAFF; CDR3 DNA: TGTGCCAGTAGTATCGGACAGGGGGTGAACACTGAAGCTTTCTTT; J gene: TRBJ1-1; D gene: TRBD1; V gene: TRBV19; clone size: -
CDR3 protein: CAISPGGHYEQYF; CDR3 DNA: TGTGCCATCAGTCCGGGGGGCCACTACGAGCAGTACTTC; J gene: TRBJ2-7; D gene: -; V gene: TRBV10-3; clone size: -
CDR3 protein: CSASRDIDSGANVLTF; CDR3 DNA: TGCAGCGCCTCCCGGGACATAGACTCTGGGGCCAACGTCCTGACTTTC; J gene: TRBJ2-6; D gene: -; V gene: TRBV29-1; clone size: -
CDR3 protein: CASSPGTSGGDGTDTQYF; CDR3 DNA: TGTGCCAGCAGTCCCGGGACTAGCGGGGGAGACGGCACAGATACGCAGTATTTT; J gene: TRBJ2-3; D gene: TRBD2; V gene: TRBV12-3/TRBV12-4; clone size: -